This is a list of T cell receptor beta chains from one sample in a study of blood T cell repertoires in COVID-19. Data came from immunoSEQ multiplex PCR; TCRdb stores just in-frame clones and leaves some out. The sample carries about 160,000 clones, about four fifths recorded once. The material sequenced was peripheral blood. The receptors stem from a man aged 60-69 years with active or convalescent COVID-19. The CDR3 runs from the conserved cysteine through the conserved F or W. D genes are given only for firm matches. Only part of the rows carry a size: once, few, many, or a class if the clone is expanded.

J,size,length,V,D,DNA,CDR3
TRBJ2-3,NA,16,TRBV11-2,TRBD2,TGTGCCAGCAGCTCCCCCGCATGGCGGGGGGCAGATACGCAGTATTTT,CASSSPAWRGADTQYF
TRBJ1-6,NA,13,TRBV10-1,TRBD1,TGCGCCAGCAGTGGACAGGGGGTTTCACCCCTCCACTTT,CASSGQGVSPLHF
TRBJ1-5,NA,14,TRBV6-4,NA,TGTGCCAGCAGTGAGGCCGGGGGCAATCAGCCCCAGCATTTT,CASSEAGGNQPQHF
TRBJ2-6,NA,20,TRBV4-1,TRBD1,TGCGCCAGCAGCCAGCCTACCGGGACAGGGACCAGCTCTGGGGCCAACGTCCTGACTTTC,CASSQPTGTGTSSGANVLTF
TRBJ2-2,NA,15,TRBV27,NA,TGTGCCAGCAGTCCCGGGACACGGAACACCGGGGAGCTGTTTTTT,CASSPGTRNTGELFF
TRBJ1-1,NA,15,TRBV5-1,NA,TGCGCCAGCAGCCCAAGGACAGACGGGAACACTGAAGCTTTCTTT,CASSPRTDGNTEAFF
TRBJ1-1,NA,13,TRBV18,NA,TGTGCCAGCTCACTCATACAGGGAGATGAAGCTTTCTTT,CASSLIQGDEAFF
TRBJ1-6,once,14,TRBV7-2,TRBD1,TGTGCCAGCAGCGACAGGGTTTTTGATTCACCCCTCCACTTT,CASSDRVFDSPLHF
TRBJ2-5,NA,16,TRBV6-5,NA,TGTGCCAGCAGTTACTCGAGCTGGTCAACCCAAGAGACCCAGTACTTC,CASSYSSWSTQETQYF
TRBJ2-7,NA,16,TRBV3-1/TRBV3-2,NA,TGTGCCAGCAGCCAAGAATCTATTGGCGGGGTCTCGGAGCAGTACTTC,CASSQESIGGVSEQYF
TRBJ1-5,NA,16,TRBV5-1,NA,TGCGCCAGCAGTTCCGGAGCGGGGGGGAGCAATCAGCCCCAGCATTTT,CASSSGAGGSNQPQHF
TRBJ2-7,NA,15,TRBV2,TRBD1,TGTGCCAGCAGCATAGGGGACAGGGGGTCCTACGAGCAGTACTTC,CASSIGDRGSYEQYF
TRBJ1-4,once,12,TRBV3-1/TRBV3-2,NA,TGTGCCAGCAGCCAAGGCGGTGCGGAACTGTTTTTT,CASSQGGAELFF
TRBJ1-1,NA,16,TRBV28,NA,TGTGCCAGCAGTTTACCTGGGGGGGCCTCGAACACTGAAGCTTTCTTT,CASSLPGGASNTEAFF
TRBJ2-7,NA,15,TRBV6-5,NA,TGTGCCAGCAGGACGGACAGCAGACCTTCCTACGAGCAGTACTTC,CASRTDSRPSYEQYF
TRBJ1-5,many,16,TRBV2,NA,TGTGCCAGCAGTGAGCAGACCGGGATTGACAATCAGCCCCAGCATTTT,CASSEQTGIDNQPQHF
TRBJ2-7,once,13,TRBV28,TRBD1,TGTGCCAGCAGCTGGGACAGCTCCTACGAGCAGTACTTC,CASSWDSSYEQYF
TRBJ1-1,NA,13,TRBV5-7,TRBD1,TGTGCCCGGAAACAGGGGTCCCACACTGAAGCTTTCTTT,CARKQGSHTEAFF
TRBJ2-1,once,12,TRBV3-1/TRBV3-2,TRBD2,TGTGCCAGCAGACTAGCGGGAAGGCAGCTGTTCTTC,CASRLAGRQLFF
TRBJ2-3,NA,15,TRBV13,NA,TGTGCCAGCAGCTTAGCAGGGGGGAGCACAGATACGCAGTATTTT,CASSLAGGSTDTQYF
TRBJ2-3,NA,17,TRBV5-1,TRBD2,TGCGCCAGCAGCAGGACTAGCGGGGGGCTCAGCACAGATACGCAGTATTTT,CASSRTSGGLSTDTQYF
TRBJ1-3,NA,15,TRBV6-1,NA,TGTGCCAGCAGGGAAGACAGAAATGCTGGAAACACCATATATTTT,CASREDRNAGNTIYF
TRBJ2-1,NA,16,TRBV27,TRBD2,TGTGCCAGCAGCAAGCGGGACCCTGCAACCTACAATGAGCAGTTCTTC,CASSKRDPATYNEQFF
TRBJ2-3,once,18,TRBV27,NA,TGTGCCAGCAGTTCATTTACGACAGGAAAAGGGATACAGATAACGCAGTATTTT,CASSSFTTGKGIQITQYF
TRBJ1-2,NA,13,TRBV28,NA,TGTGCCAGCACCCTGGGGGCTGCGGATGGCTACACCTTC,CASTLGAADGYTF
TRBJ2-5,NA,15,TRBV7-9,NA,TGTGCCAGCAGCGAAAGGGGCACGGCGAAAGAGACCCAGTACTTC,CASSERGTAKETQYF
TRBJ2-2,once,17,TRBV10-2,TRBD2,TGCGCCAGCAGTGAGTTACGGACTAGTTGGAACACCGGGGAGCTGTTTTTT,CASSELRTSWNTGELFF
TRBJ1-1,once,12,TRBV18,NA,TGTGCCAGCTCACCGCGCGGGGGGGATCCTGTCTTT,CASSPRGGDPVF
TRBJ2-2,NA,14,TRBV4-2,TRBD1,TGTGCCAGCAGCCGGGACAGGGAGACCGGGGAGCTGTTTTTT,CASSRDRETGELFF
TRBJ1-2,NA,14,TRBV5-6,NA,TGTGCCAGCAGCTCCCCCAATATCGGCTATGGCTACACCTTC,CASSSPNIGYGYTF
TRBJ1-2,NA,14,TRBV2,TRBD1,TGTGCCAGCAGTGCCGGGGGACAGGGAAGTGGCTACACCTTC,CASSAGGQGSGYTF
TRBJ1-6,NA,14,TRBV2,TRBD1,TGTGCCAGCAATGGAGACAGGGATAATTCACCCCTCCACTTT,CASNGDRDNSPLHF
TRBJ2-1,NA,18,TRBV7-8,TRBD2,TGTGCCAGCAGCTTAGCGTCCCGGACTAGGGTCGCCCACAATGAGCAGTTCTTC,CASSLASRTRVAHNEQFF
TRBJ2-7,NA,14,TRBV7-2,TRBD1,TGTGCCAGCCAACCCGGGACAGGGGTACACGAGCAGTACTTC,CASQPGTGVHEQYF
TRBJ1-2,NA,15,TRBV10-3,NA,TGTGCCATCAGTGAGTCGATGGTTCCAGGGCGAGGCTACACCTTC,CAISESMVPGRGYTF
TRBJ2-2,NA,15,TRBV9,TRBD2,TGTGCCAGCAGCGTAAGCGGGACGAACACCGGGGAGCTGTTTTTT,CASSVSGTNTGELFF
TRBJ1-2,NA,14,TRBV5-8,NA,TGTGCCAGCATAAGAAGGGGGTTAGGCTATGGCTACACCTTC,CASIRRGLGYGYTF